Here is one TCR beta chain with its context. Its specificity is unknown. TCRdb fed the PCR reads into MiXCR, producing one record per CDR3 protein. The sample shows about 320,000 distinct CDR3 sequences, about 20% of them seen only once. This entry comes from a study of molecular identifiers for immune sequencing clone quantification. Findings of the study overall: Identical TCR molecules that share a barcode could lead to an underestimation of highly expanded clone sizes.

The germline V and J ends were trimmed by 5 bases and 8 bases, with 18 bases remaining between them. The CDR3 runs 15 residues. With RNA at 10%, 30% or 50%, naive CD8 libraries came from around 18,000 to 910,000 sorted cells. The authors sorted naive CD8 T cells as CD8+CD4-CCR7+CD45RA+. This chain joins TRBV12-3 or TRBV12-4 and TRBJ1-4, with a tentative D call TRBD1 (5 bases). The source material was naive CD8+ T cells from blood, with Jurkat cell RNA spiked in. Indicated subset: FACS-sorted CD8+CD4-CCR7+CD45RA+ naive T cells. The sequence was collected from a human donor in good health. Some libraries in this study had Jurkat cell RNA spiked in. CDR3 loop: CASSTPTDAGEKLFF. DNA of the CDR3: TGTGCCAGCAGTACCCCGACAGACGCCGGGGAAAAACTGTTTTTT.